The subject of this entry is one T cell receptor beta chain. Libraries were prepared by immunoSEQ multiplex PCR; TCRdb keeps only in-frame clonotypes and omits some of them. Of 36,000 or so clones listed, almost 95% were seen once; the top ten hold around 1.3%. The sample comes from a study of T cell changes during pregnancy in multiple sclerosis. V lost 0 bases, J lost 0 bases, and 9 bases stayed unmatched. In germline, CDR1 is GTSNPN, CDR2 SVGIG (reference sequence). The CDR3 extends over 19 amino acids. V is TRBV30 and J is TRBJ2-3, with 13 bases identical to TRBD2. This TCR derives from a female donor with multiple sclerosis, enrolled in a pregnancy study. The sequencing input was PBMCs (not recorded whether the cells were cultured). The CDR3 loop reads CAWSVRWGLAGTSTDTQYF. The CDR3 region has the DNA TGTGCCTGGAGTGTACGTTGGGGACTAGCGGGAACAAGCACAGATACGCAGTATTTT.